This T cell receptor (beta chain) derives from a study of CD8+ T cells in alopecia areata. Study results and limitations: Links between baseline CD8+ expansion and response need larger treated cohorts. In patients, TCRs were shared less clearly than in mice, and HLA may possibly be involved. Relative to normal scalp, lesional scalp, especially alopecia totalis/universalis, showed higher clonality.

As for treatment: oral pan-JAK inhibitor, 5-10 mg twice daily. RNA was isolated and reverse transcribed to cDNA, the sequencing template. The table came from immunoSEQ multiplex PCR; TCRdb's copy has only in-frame clones and leaves some out. The sample has more than 200,000 clones, over 60% seen once. CDR1 and CDR2 (germline): SGHDT, YYEEEE. The ends were cut back, 2 bases at V and 14 bases at J, with 11 bases in the middle. The CDR3 runs to 11 residues. On this clone itself: Antigen specificity is unknown.

The sequence came from a human donor with alopecia areata. The sample consisted of CD4+ T cells sorted from blood, taken at week 4, from a patient treated with tofacitinib. The rearrangement joins TRBV5-6 to TRBJ2-1, with D possibly being TRBD1 (5 bases). CDR3 loop: CASSFQGKEFF. The CDR3, as DNA: TGTGCCAGCAGCTTCCAGGGAAAAGAGTTCTTC. The variable domain in full, completed from reference TRBV5-6 and TRBJ2-1, reads DAGVTQSPTHLIKTRGQQVTLRCSPKSGHDTVSWYQQALGQGPQFIFQYYEEEERQRGNFPDRFSGHQFPNYSSELNVNALLLGDSALYLCASSFQGKEFFGPGTRLTVL.